A selection of T cell receptor beta chains follows, all from one sample in a study of cytomegalovirus exposure and HLA in healthy donors. Sequencing used immunoSEQ multiplex PCR; TCRdb keeps in-frame clones, though not all of them. The sample consists of some 150,000 clones, 60% to 80% of them appearing once. Material: PBMCs. All receptors come from a female donor in good health and CMV-seronegative. CDR3s include the opening cysteine and the closing phenylalanine or tryptophan. The D gene is left open where the match is weak. Size values are once, few and many counts, or a class for expanded clones, and some rows have none.

DNA: TGTGCCAGCACCTTGGGGTGGGGGACTAGCGGGAAACGGTACAATGAGCAGTTCTTC
CDR3: CASTLGWGTSGKRYNEQFF
V: TRBV11-2
D: TRBD2
size: .
J: TRBJ2-1

DNA: TGCGCCAGCAGCTTGAAGACAGGGGCAAGCACAGATACGCAGTATTTT
CDR3: CASSLKTGASTDTQYF
V: TRBV5-1
D: TRBD1
size: .
J: TRBJ2-3

DNA: TGTGCCAGCAGGTCAGACTCGGGAGAGGTTGATCAGCCCCAGCATTTT
CDR3: CASRSDSGEVDQPQHF
V: TRBV27
D: .
size: .
J: TRBJ1-5

DNA: TGTGCCAGCAGCGAATTAGCGGGGCGGGGCGCAGATACGCAGTATTTT
CDR3: CASSELAGRGADTQYF
V: TRBV11-2
D: TRBD2
size: .
J: TRBJ2-3

DNA: TGCGCCAGCAGCTGGAGCGGACAGCAAGAGACCCAGTACTTC
CDR3: CASSWSGQQETQYF
V: TRBV5-1
D: .
size: .
J: TRBJ2-5

DNA: TGTGCCAGCTCACCAAAGGAGCAAGGTAACGCTTTCTTT
CDR3: CASSPKEQGNAFF
V: TRBV18
D: .
size: .
J: TRBJ1-1

DNA: TGTGCCATTGGACCAGGGACTAGCGCCCACGAGCAGTACTTC
CDR3: CAIGPGTSAHEQYF
V: TRBV10-3
D: TRBD2
size: .
J: TRBJ2-7

DNA: TGTGCCAGTGTCGGCAGGGAGGCAGGGTGGTACTATGGCTACACCTTC
CDR3: CASVGREAGWYYGYTF
V: TRBV19
D: .
size: .
J: TRBJ1-2

DNA: TGCAGCGTTGAAGAGACAGGGGGTAACTCCTACGAGCAGTACTTC
CDR3: CSVEETGGNSYEQYF
V: TRBV29-1
D: TRBD1
size: .
J: TRBJ2-7

DNA: TGTGCCAGTAGTCCTAGGGACAGCCTCTATAATTCACCCCTCCACTTT
CDR3: CASSPRDSLYNSPLHF
V: TRBV19
D: TRBD1
size: .
J: TRBJ1-6

DNA: TGTGCCAGCAGTTACATAGGGACAGAAGGAAACACCATATATTTT
CDR3: CASSYIGTEGNTIYF
V: TRBV6-6
D: TRBD1
size: .
J: TRBJ1-3

DNA: TGTGCCTGGAAGTGGAGGTACGAGCAGTACTTC
CDR3: CAWKWRYEQYF
V: TRBV30
D: .
size: .
J: TRBJ2-7

DNA: TGTGCCAGTCTGCGGGGGGGAGAGAACACCGGGGAGCTGTTTTTT
CDR3: CASLRGGENTGELFF
V: TRBV19
D: TRBD2
size: .
J: TRBJ2-2

DNA: TGTGCCAGTAGCCCTGTTCGGGGGACCCAGTACTTC
CDR3: CASSPVRGTQYF
V: TRBV2
D: .
size: .
J: TRBJ2-5

DNA: TGTGCCAGCAGCGTAGGGGGAGGCTCCTACAATGAGCAGTTCTTC
CDR3: CASSVGGGSYNEQFF
V: TRBV9
D: .
size: once
J: TRBJ2-1

DNA: TGTGCCAGCAGCAAAATTCCCGGGACAGAAGAGACCCAGTACTTC
CDR3: CASSKIPGTEETQYF
V: TRBV2
D: TRBD1
size: .
J: TRBJ2-5

DNA: TGTGCCAGCAGTTTTAGTAGTAATTCACCCCTCCACTTT
CDR3: CASSFSSNSPLHF
V: TRBV27
D: .
size: .
J: TRBJ1-6

DNA: TGCGCCAGCAGTCAGTACAGGACAGGGGGGACAGATACGCAGTATTTT
CDR3: CASSQYRTGGTDTQYF
V: TRBV5-1
D: TRBD1
size: few
J: TRBJ2-3

DNA: TGTGCCAGCAGCGTGGGACAGATGAACACTGAAGCTTTCTTT
CDR3: CASSVGQMNTEAFF
V: TRBV9
D: TRBD1
size: few
J: TRBJ1-1

DNA: TGCGCCAGCAATGACAGGGGGCCGAACACCGGGGAGCTGTTTTTT
CDR3: CASNDRGPNTGELFF
V: TRBV5-1
D: TRBD1
size: .
J: TRBJ2-2

DNA: TGTGCCAGCAGCCCCCCGGGGGTTAGCTCCTACGAGCAGTACTTC
CDR3: CASSPPGVSSYEQYF
V: TRBV5-4
D: .
size: .
J: TRBJ2-7

DNA: TGTGCCAGCACCTCACTCGGGTTTCGTCAGCCCCAGCATTTT
CDR3: CASTSLGFRQPQHF
V: TRBV6-5
D: .
size: .
J: TRBJ1-5

DNA: TGTGCCAGCAGCTTGGACAGTTCCAAGCTAGGGGGCTACACCTTC
CDR3: CASSLDSSKLGGYTF
V: TRBV7-9
D: .
size: .
J: TRBJ1-2

DNA: TGTGCCAGCAGCGTAGGTGGATGGGAGTTGTTCTTC
CDR3: CASSVGGWELFF
V: TRBV9
D: .
size: .
J: TRBJ2-1

DNA: TGCGCCAGCAGTGACCGGTCAGGGTTGAATCAGCCCCAGCATTTT
CDR3: CASSDRSGLNQPQHF
V: TRBV4-1
D: .
size: .
J: TRBJ1-5

DNA: TGTGCCACCAGCAGAGATTACGCGGGAATGCGCACAGATACGCAGTATTTT
CDR3: CATSRDYAGMRTDTQYF
V: TRBV15
D: .
size: .
J: TRBJ2-3

DNA: TGTGCCAGCAGCTTAACGGGAATCGATAATTCACCCCTCCACTTT
CDR3: CASSLTGIDNSPLHF
V: TRBV7-9
D: .
size: once
J: TRBJ1-6

DNA: TGTGCCAGCAGCGTAAATATAGCGGGAGGGCCGACAGATACGCAGTATTTT
CDR3: CASSVNIAGGPTDTQYF
V: TRBV9
D: TRBD2
size: .
J: TRBJ2-3

DNA: TGTGCCAGCAGCCAGAGACAGGGTCAGAGCACTGAAGCTTTCTTT
CDR3: CASSQRQGQSTEAFF
V: TRBV28
D: TRBD1
size: .
J: TRBJ1-1

DNA: TGTGCCAGCAGTTCGGGGACAGTTAATTCACCCCTCCACTTT
CDR3: CASSSGTVNSPLHF
V: TRBV5-4
D: TRBD1
size: .
J: TRBJ1-6

DNA: TGTGCCAGCAGTGAATTAGGGACAGGCGGTGGGATATATGGCTACACCTTC
CDR3: CASSELGTGGGIYGYTF
V: TRBV25-1
D: TRBD1
size: few
J: TRBJ1-2

DNA: TGTGCCAGCAGTTACAGTGGAGTAGCTATGAACACTGAAGCTTTCTTT
CDR3: CASSYSGVAMNTEAFF
V: TRBV6-5
D: .
size: .
J: TRBJ1-1

DNA: TGTGCCAGCAGTCCGAACGTCCCGGGACAGGGTTCTAATGAAAAACTGTTTTTT
CDR3: CASSPNVPGQGSNEKLFF
V: TRBV2
D: TRBD1
size: .
J: TRBJ1-4

DNA: TGTGCCAGCAGCGTAGAGCCCGAGAGGGGGATGGCTAACTATGGCTACACCTTC
CDR3: CASSVEPERGMANYGYTF
V: TRBV9
D: .
size: .
J: TRBJ1-2

DNA: TGTGCCAGCAGTCAAGACAGAGCTTCTAACTATGGCTACACCTTC
CDR3: CASSQDRASNYGYTF
V: TRBV25-1
D: .
size: .
J: TRBJ1-2

DNA: TGTGCCAGCAGGATCGGGAATCAGCCCCAGCATTTT
CDR3: CASRIGNQPQHF
V: TRBV28
D: .
size: .
J: TRBJ1-5

DNA: TGTGCCAGCAGCTTCGGGACTAGCGGGGAGACCCAGTACTTC
CDR3: CASSFGTSGETQYF
V: TRBV27
D: TRBD2
size: .
J: TRBJ2-5

DNA: TGTGCTAGTGGTACCCAAGGGGTGGGGTTCTATGGCTACACCTTC
CDR3: CASGTQGVGFYGYTF
V: TRBV12-5
D: .
size: .
J: TRBJ1-2

DNA: TGTGCCAGCAGCCAAGACTCCAGGGTGCTAAAGAACACTGAAGCTTTCTTT
CDR3: CASSQDSRVLKNTEAFF
V: TRBV14
D: .
size: .
J: TRBJ1-1

DNA: TGTGCCATCAGTGCTGGGACTAACTACGAGCAGTACTTC
CDR3: CAISAGTNYEQYF
V: TRBV10-3
D: TRBD2
size: once
J: TRBJ2-7

DNA: TGTGCCAGCAGCCCCCCGGGCAGGGGACACTCTGGAAACACCATATATTTT
CDR3: CASSPPGRGHSGNTIYF
V: TRBV28
D: .
size: .
J: TRBJ1-3

DNA: TGTGCCAGCCAGCGGGGTAGGACCTACAATGAGCAGTTCTTC
CDR3: CASQRGRTYNEQFF
V: TRBV11-2
D: TRBD2
size: .
J: TRBJ2-1

DNA: TGCGCCAGCAGGTCTACTGTTATACAGGGTCAAGAGACCCAGTACTTC
CDR3: CASRSTVIQGQETQYF
V: TRBV5-1
D: .
size: .
J: TRBJ2-5

DNA: TGTGCCAGCAGCTGGGGGGGGGAGGTTGGGATCGACACTGAAGCTTTCTTT
CDR3: CASSWGGEVGIDTEAFF
V: TRBV9
D: .
size: .
J: TRBJ1-1

DNA: TGTGCCAGCAGCTTAGGCGCAGGGATGGCCTACGAGCAGTACTTC
CDR3: CASSLGAGMAYEQYF
V: TRBV7-6
D: .
size: .
J: TRBJ2-7

DNA: TGTGCCAGCAGCTTAGGACTAGCGGGGGGAACCTACGAGCAGTACTTC
CDR3: CASSLGLAGGTYEQYF
V: TRBV7-9
D: TRBD2
size: many
J: TRBJ2-7

DNA: TGTGCCAGCAGTGAAGCTGGGTGGGCGAGAGAAGCTTTCTTT
CDR3: CASSEAGWAREAFF
V: TRBV2
D: .
size: .
J: TRBJ1-1

DNA: TGTGCCAGCAGTGCGGAACTGCGGGAGACCCAGTACTTC
CDR3: CASSAELRETQYF
V: TRBV6-1
D: .
size: .
J: TRBJ2-5

DNA: TGCGCCAGCAGAGACCCACGACTGGAGGAGCAGTACTTC
CDR3: CASRDPRLEEQYF
V: TRBV5-1
D: .
size: .
J: TRBJ2-7

DNA: TGCGCCAGCAGTGCCGGGTTCGCAGATACGCAGTATTTT
CDR3: CASSAGFADTQYF
V: TRBV10-1
D: .
size: .
J: TRBJ2-3

DNA: TGTGCCAGCAGATCGGACAGGGCGTTCGACGGAAGGTCCTACGAGCAGTACTTC
CDR3: CASRSDRAFDGRSYEQYF
V: TRBV2
D: TRBD1
size: .
J: TRBJ2-7

DNA: TGTGCCAGCAGCTCCCGGACAGGGATGAGGGTATTC
CDR3: CASSSRTGMRVF
V: TRBV6-5
D: TRBD1
size: .
J: TRBJ1-2

DNA: TGTGCCAGCAGTTCACAGGGGAGGACCTACGAGCAGTACTTC
CDR3: CASSSQGRTYEQYF
V: TRBV6-6
D: .
size: .
J: TRBJ2-7

DNA: TGTGCCAGCAGCCGCTTACGAGAATTGATCTTC
CDR3: CASSRLRELIF
V: TRBV11-3
D: .
size: .
J: TRBJ2-1

DNA: TGTGCCTGGAAAAGTAGCCAATCTCTCTGCGAGCAGTTCTTC
CDR3: CAWKSSQSLCEQFF
V: TRBV30
D: .
size: .
J: TRBJ2-1

DNA: TGTGCCAGCAGCTGGGAGCGGGGGGCTGGACAGCCCCAGCATTTT
CDR3: CASSWERGAGQPQHF
V: TRBV7-8
D: .
size: .
J: TRBJ1-5

DNA: TGCGCCAGCAGCTTGTTCGGGGGGGGCAGCTCCTACGAGCAGTACTTC
CDR3: CASSLFGGGSSYEQYF
V: TRBV5-1
D: TRBD2
size: .
J: TRBJ2-7